These T cell receptor beta chains were read from a single sample in a study of blood T cell repertoires in COVID-19. The assay was immunoSEQ multiplex PCR, and TCRdb's table has in-frame clones only and misses some. The sample records fewer than 200,000 clones, around 82% being singletons. Sequenced: PBMCs or T cells enriched from blood (not recorded which). Source of these receptors: a woman between 50 and 59 years old in a cohort exposed to, infected with or recovered from COVID-19 (not recorded which). Each CDR3 is given with its conserved first and last residue. The order of the fields is D gene, J gene, V gene, clone size, CDR3 protein, CDR3 DNA. D genes are given only for firm matches. Clone size appears in some rows only: once, few, many, or a class for an expanded clone.

>TRBD1|TRBJ1-2|TRBV2|-
CASSDTGEGYTF
TGTGCCAGCAGTGATACAGGGGAGGGCTACACCTTC
>-|TRBJ1-3|TRBV6-5|-
CASSYSGDIGNTIYF
TGTGCCAGCAGTTACTCGGGCGACATAGGAAACACCATATATTTT
>TRBD2|TRBJ2-1|TRBV5-1|-
CASSPETSGIYEQFF
TGCGCCAGCAGCCCAGAGACTAGCGGGATTTATGAGCAGTTCTTC
>TRBD1|TRBJ2-3|TRBV11-1|once
CASSPGTAFRGDTQYF
TGTGCCAGCAGCCCCGGGACAGCTTTTCGCGGGGATACGCAGTATTTT
>-|TRBJ2-3|TRBV4-1|-
CASSQGGGSTDTQYF
TGCGCCAGCAGCCAAGGCGGCGGGAGCACAGATACGCAGTATTTT
>-|TRBJ2-6|TRBV19|-
CASGPNRDSGANVLTF
TGTGCCAGTGGCCCGAACCGGGATTCTGGGGCCAACGTCCTGACTTTC
>-|TRBJ1-5|TRBV7-6|-
CASSPGRVDQPQHF
TGTGCCAGCAGCCCGGGGAGGGTTGATCAGCCCCAGCATTTT
>-|TRBJ2-6|TRBV11-2|-
CASRLGASGANVLTF
TGTGCCAGCAGGCTAGGCGCCTCTGGGGCCAACGTCCTGACTTTC
>-|TRBJ2-5|TRBV2|-
CASPRGGGETQYF
TGTGCCAGTCCGAGGGGGGGTGGCGAGACCCAGTACTTC
>-|TRBJ2-3|TRBV6-2/TRBV6-3|-
CASSLDSSRDTQYF
TGTGCCAGCAGCCTCGACAGTTCGAGAGATACGCAGTATTTT
>TRBD2|TRBJ2-3|TRBV7-3|once
CASSSPGLAGDFTDTQYF
TGTGCCAGCAGCTCGCCGGGACTAGCGGGAGACTTCACAGATACGCAGTATTTT
>-|TRBJ2-5|TRBV10-3|once
CAISVDQETQYF
TGTGCCATCAGTGTAGACCAAGAGACCCAGTACTTC
>TRBD1|TRBJ2-6|TRBV19|-
CASSTGQGLSGANVLTF
TGTGCCAGTAGTACGGGACAGGGACTCTCTGGGGCCAACGTCCTGACTTTC
>TRBD1|TRBJ2-7|TRBV11-2|-
CASSPRGTGPGEQYF
TGTGCCAGCAGCCCCCGGGGGACAGGGCCAGGGGAGCAGTACTTC
>TRBD1|TRBJ1-5|TRBV20-1|once
CSASAPGQGIQPQHF
TGCAGTGCTAGTGCCCCGGGACAGGGGATTCAGCCCCAGCATTTT
>TRBD1|TRBJ1-5|TRBV4-1|few
CASSQGQGAGNQPQHF
TGCGCCAGCAGCCAGGGACAGGGGGCAGGCAATCAGCCCCAGCATTTT
>TRBD1|TRBJ1-6|TRBV30|-
CAWSPPTGYGSPLHF
TGTGCCTGGAGTCCGCCGACAGGGTATGGTTCACCCCTCCACTTT
>-|TRBJ2-6|TRBV27|-
CASGDLVIGANVLTF
TGTGCCAGCGGCGACCTAGTTATAGGGGCCAACGTCCTGACTTTC
>-|TRBJ2-7|TRBV10-3|-
CAISQGRDNYEQYF
TGTGCCATCAGTCAGGGGAGAGACAACTACGAGCAGTACTTC
>TRBD1|TRBJ1-5|TRBV2|-
CASSEQGDQPQHF
TGTGCCAGCAGTGAACAGGGGGATCAGCCCCAGCATTTT
>-|TRBJ2-7|TRBV27|-
CASRKTGTPTYEQYF
TGTGCCAGCAGAAAAACCGGGACACCCACCTACGAGCAGTACTTC
>-|TRBJ2-2|TRBV12-3/TRBV12-4|-
CASSTSGTGELFF
TGTGCCAGCAGTACCTCAGGCACCGGGGAGCTGTTTTTT